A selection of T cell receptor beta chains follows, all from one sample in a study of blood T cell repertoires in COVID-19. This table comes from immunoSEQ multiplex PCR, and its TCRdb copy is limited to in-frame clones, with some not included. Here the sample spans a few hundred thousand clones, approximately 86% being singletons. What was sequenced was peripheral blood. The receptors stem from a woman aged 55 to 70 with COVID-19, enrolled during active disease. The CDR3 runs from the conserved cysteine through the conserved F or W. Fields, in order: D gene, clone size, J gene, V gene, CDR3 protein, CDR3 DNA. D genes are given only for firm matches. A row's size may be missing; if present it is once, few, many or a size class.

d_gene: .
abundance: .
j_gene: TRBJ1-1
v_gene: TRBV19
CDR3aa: CASANYNTEAFF
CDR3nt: TGTGCCAGTGCTAACTACAACACTGAAGCTTTCTTT

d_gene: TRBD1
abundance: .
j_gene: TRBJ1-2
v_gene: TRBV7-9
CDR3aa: CASSLADREREGYTF
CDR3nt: TGTGCCAGCAGCTTAGCCGACAGGGAAAGAGAGGGCTACACCTTC

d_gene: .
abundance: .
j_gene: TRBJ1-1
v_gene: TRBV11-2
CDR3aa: CASSLVSNTEAFF
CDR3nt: TGTGCCAGCAGCTTAGTCTCGAACACTGAAGCTTTCTTT

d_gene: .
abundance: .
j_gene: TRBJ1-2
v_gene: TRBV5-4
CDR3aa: CASSDTGPGYTF
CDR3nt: TGTGCCAGCAGCGACACAGGGCCCGGCTACACCTTC

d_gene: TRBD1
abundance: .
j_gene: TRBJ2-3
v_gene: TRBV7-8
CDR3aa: CASSLALTGGDTQYF
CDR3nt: TGTGCCAGCAGCTTAGCGCTGACAGGGGGAGATACGCAGTATTTT

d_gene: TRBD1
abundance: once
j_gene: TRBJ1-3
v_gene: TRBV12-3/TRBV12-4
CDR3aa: CASRTGVGTIYF
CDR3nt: TGTGCCAGCAGGACAGGGGTCGGCACCATATATTTT

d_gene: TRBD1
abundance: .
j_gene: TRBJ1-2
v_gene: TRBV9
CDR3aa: CASSVDESGGNYGYTF
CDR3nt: TGTGCCAGCAGCGTAGATGAGTCAGGGGGCAACTATGGCTACACCTTC

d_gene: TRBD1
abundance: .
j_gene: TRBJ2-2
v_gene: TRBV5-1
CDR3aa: CASRGTVITGELFF
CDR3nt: TGCGCCAGCCGTGGGACAGTCATCACCGGGGAGCTGTTTTTT

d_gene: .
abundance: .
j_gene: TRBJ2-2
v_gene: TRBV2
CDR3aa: CASSVPDFYANTGELFF
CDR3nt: TGTGCCAGCAGTGTCCCGGACTTTTACGCGAACACCGGGGAGCTGTTTTTT

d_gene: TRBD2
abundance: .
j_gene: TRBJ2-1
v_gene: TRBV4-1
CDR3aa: CASSQDISGGPYNEQFF
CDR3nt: TGCGCCAGCAGCCAAGATATTAGCGGGGGGCCGTACAATGAGCAGTTCTTC

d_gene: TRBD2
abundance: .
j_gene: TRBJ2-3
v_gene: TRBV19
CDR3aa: CASSISGGATDTQYF
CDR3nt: TGTGCCAGTAGTATTAGCGGGGGGGCCACAGATACGCAGTATTTT

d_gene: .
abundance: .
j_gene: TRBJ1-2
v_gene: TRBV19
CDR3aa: CASSLLSALNYGYTF
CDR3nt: TGTGCCAGTAGTTTACTCAGCGCCCTTAACTATGGCTACACCTTC

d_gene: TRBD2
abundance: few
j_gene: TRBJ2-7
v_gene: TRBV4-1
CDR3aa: CASSQPQLAGGVFREQYF
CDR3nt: TGCGCCAGCAGCCAACCTCAACTAGCGGGGGGCGTCTTTAGAGAGCAGTACTTC

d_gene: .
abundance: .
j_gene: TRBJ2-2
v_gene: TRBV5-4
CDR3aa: CASSLAGPNTGELFF
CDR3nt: TGTGCCAGCAGCTTGGCAGGGCCCAACACCGGGGAGCTGTTTTTT

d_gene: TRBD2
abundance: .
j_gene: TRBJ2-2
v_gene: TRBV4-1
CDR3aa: CASSQASGGASRTGELFF
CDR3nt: TGCGCCAGCAGCCAAGCCAGCGGGGGGGCAAGTCGCACCGGGGAGCTGTTTTTT

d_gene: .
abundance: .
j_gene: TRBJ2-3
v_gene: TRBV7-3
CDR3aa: CASSSSPGDTQYF
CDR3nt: TGTGCCAGCAGCTCCAGCCCGGGAGATACGCAGTATTTT

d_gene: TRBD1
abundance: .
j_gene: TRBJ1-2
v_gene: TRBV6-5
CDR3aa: CASSSLDRADGYTF
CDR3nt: TGTGCCAGCAGTTCACTGGACAGGGCGGATGGCTACACCTTC

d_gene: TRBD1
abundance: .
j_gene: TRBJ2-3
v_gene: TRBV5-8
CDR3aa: CASSLVGTGGRIADTQYF
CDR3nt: TGTGCCAGCAGCTTGGTAGGGACAGGGGGCAGAATCGCAGATACGCAGTATTTT